Presented here are 8 T cell receptor beta chains from one specimen sequenced in a study of blood T cells in healthy people across ages. A second PCR of roughly 7 to 11 cycles used a sample-barcoded 5' primer and a J-beta primer mix. TCRdb re-called the 5' RACE reads through MiXCR, storing one row per CDR3 protein. The profile shows around 1,600,000 distinct CDR3 sequences, 35% to 45% of them singletons. The sequencing sample was made of blood. Receptor source: a young woman in good health.

This clonotype was found once. V and J are TRBV21-1 and TRBJ2-5; the table assigns TRBD2, which was not confirmed against the DNA. TRBV21-1 is designated a pseudogene. The CDR3 extends over 17 amino acids. CDR3 DNA: TGTGCCAGCAGCAAAAGTGGGACTCCCGCGGGGCAAGAGACCCAGTACTTC. Translated, it gives CASSKSGTPAGQETQYF.

This clonotype showed up many times. The rearrangement links TRBV18 to TRBJ1-1, with D perhaps matching TRBD1 (5 bases). Trimming shortened V by 8 bases and J by 4 bases, and 14 bases separated the two germline ends. This CDR3 has 13 amino acids. Looked up from germline, CDR1 is KGHSH and CDR2 is LQKENI. The CDR3 nucleotides read TGTGCCAGCAGCTTAGGGGATGGCACTGAAGCTTTCTTT. Encoded protein: CASSLGDGTEAFF.

In its sample, this clonotype was seen a few times. A read error may explain this, as a much larger clone is one base away. The genes are TRBV12-3 or TRBV12-4 and TRBJ2-2, with TRBD1 matching 9 bases. Trimming removed 2 bases from V and 3 bases from J; junction bases left unmatched: 1. The length of the CDR3 is 15 residues. As DNA, the CDR3 is TGTGCCAGCAGTTTATGGGACAGGGACACCGGGGAGCTGTTTTTT. Its protein is CASSLWDRDTGELFF.

This chain connects TRBV7-9 to TRBJ2-5; TRBD2 matches 11 bases. The CDR3 covers 14 residues. Germline lookup yields CDR1 SEHNR and CDR2 FQNEAQ (reference sequence). Trimming cost V 6 bases and J 11 bases; bases outside gene matches: 11. CDR3 coding DNA: TGTGCCAGCAGGACTAGCGGGGTGGTTGGTGAGCAGTACTTC. It yields the protein CASRTSGVVGEQYF.

In its sample, this clonotype was seen a few times. CDR3 protein: CSVEDFWGPSNLAKNIQYF. Written as DNA, the CDR3 is TGCAGCGTTGAAGATTTTTGGGGGCCCTCGAACCTAGCCAAAAACATTCAGTACTTC. The chain uses TRBV29-1 and TRBJ2-4, with D possibly matching TRBD1 (6 bases). The CDR3 extends over 19 amino acids. The germline CDR1 and CDR2 sequences are SQVTM and ANQGSEA. Trimming left V 0 bases short and J 0 bases short, with 21 bases between.

The chain joins TRBV12-3 or TRBV12-4 to TRBJ2-7, with D hard to call. V was clipped by 3 bases and J by 1 base, with 10 bases between them. The CDR3 is 14 amino acids. CDR3 DNA: TGTGCCAGCAGTTTCCCGAGTAGGTCCTACGAGCAGTACTTC. Protein sequence: CASSFPSRSYEQYF.

This clonotype was seen at least ten times. The rearrangement links TRBV29-1 to TRBJ2-1; the match to TRBD2 covers 11 bases. CDR3 length: 13 amino acids. Germline CDR1 reads SQVTM; CDR2 reads ANQGSEA. The trim removed 4 bases at V and 9 bases at J, leaving 5 bases unmatched. The CDR3 here is CSVGLAGNPEQFF. CDR3 coding DNA: TGCAGCGTTGGACTAGCGGGAAATCCTGAGCAGTTCTTC.

The V and J genes are TRBV15 and TRBJ2-3, with 7 bases fitting TRBD1. In germline, CDR1 is LNHNV, CDR2 YYDKDF (reference sequence). V dropped 0 bases and J dropped 4; count of bases not matched to a gene: 7. This CDR3 is built from 16 residues. The CDR3 loop is CATSRDRAGGPDTQYF. As DNA, the CDR3 is TGTGCCACCAGCAGAGATAGGGCAGGGGGTCCAGATACGCAGTATTTT.